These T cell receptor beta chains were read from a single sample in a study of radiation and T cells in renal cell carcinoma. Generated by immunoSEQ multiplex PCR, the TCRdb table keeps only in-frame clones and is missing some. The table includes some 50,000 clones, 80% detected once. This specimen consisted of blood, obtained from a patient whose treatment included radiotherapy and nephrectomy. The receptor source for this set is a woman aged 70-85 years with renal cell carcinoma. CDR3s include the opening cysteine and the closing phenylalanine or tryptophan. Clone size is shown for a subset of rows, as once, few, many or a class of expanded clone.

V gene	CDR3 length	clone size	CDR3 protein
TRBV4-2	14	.	CASSQDYSGWGYTF
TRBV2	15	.	CASSGGGVSTDTQYF
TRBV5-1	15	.	CASSLGGNSGNTIYF
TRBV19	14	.	CASSIAAGDYEQYF
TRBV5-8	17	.	CASSQTGTSGTTGELFF
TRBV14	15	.	CASSRPGLPFEEQYF
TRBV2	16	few	CASSLNRGSTNEKLFF
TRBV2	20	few	CASSESRHGDRSSYNSPLHF
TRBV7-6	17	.	CASSALDPGTINTEAFF
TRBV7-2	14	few	CASSLGFESYGYTF
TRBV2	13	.	CASPGGGTDTQYF
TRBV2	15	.	CASTTGRRENQPQHF
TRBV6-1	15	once	CASSNQQGPNEKLFF
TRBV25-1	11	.	CASSSGTKQFF
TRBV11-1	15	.	CASSLGQTMNTEAFF
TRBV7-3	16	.	CASSSPGSGSTDTQYF
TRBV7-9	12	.	CASSGTSPGYTF
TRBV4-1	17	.	CASSQPITLTANYGYTF
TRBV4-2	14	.	CASSPFHDSYEQYF
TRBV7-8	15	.	CASSRTSGRANEQFF